The sequence of this TCR beta chain was determined in a study of beta chain features in type 1 diabetes. Study-level findings and limits: It was possible that PCR favored shorter templates, equally so in patients and controls. Insertions at VDJ junctions were less frequent in type 1 diabetes patients. These patients also deleted more nucleotides at the same junctions. People with Type 1 diabetes carried modestly yet significantly shorter TCRB CDR3s in all four CD4+ subsets. The study found that naive, central memory and Treg TCRB repertoires appeared more similar in patients than in healthy donors.

This clone was counted a few times. Its target is not known. As every portion of the isolated RNA was reverse transcribed, the sequencing read expressed TCRB transcripts. Using immunoSEQ multiplex PCR, the repertoire was profiled, and TCRdb retains in-frame clones only, with some absent. The table lists about 140,000 clones, about a tenth of them singletons. The source is a woman aged 40 to 50 in good health. Input material: central memory CD4+ T cells from blood.

The CDR3: CATSRDAGRNSYEQYF. The CDR3 DNA is TGTGCCACCAGCAGAGATGCGGGACGGAACTCCTACGAGCAGTACTTC. The genes are TRBV15 and TRBJ2-7; tentatively, D is TRBD2 (6 bases). In germline, CDR1 is LNHNV, CDR2 YYDKDF (reference sequence). This CDR3 is built from 16 residues. The V end lost 0 bases, the J end lost 0 bases, and 12 bases lay between the germline ends.